These 9 T cell receptor beta chains share one sample of origin, sequenced in a study of T cell changes during pregnancy in multiple sclerosis. Here immunoSEQ multiplex PCR was the method, and the copy in TCRdb shows in-frame clones only, minus some. The table has roughly 26,000 clones, approximately 92% seen once. The sequencing here drew on CD8+ T cells from peripheral blood mononuclear cells, taken in the second trimester of pregnancy. The receptors were sampled from a female donor with multiple sclerosis, enrolled in a pregnancy study.

CDR3 protein: CASSQTSGMYNEQFF. The DNA of the CDR3 is TGCGCCAGCAGCCAAACTAGCGGGATGTACAATGAGCAGTTCTTC. The V and J genes are TRBV4-1 and TRBJ2-1; 10 nucleotides match TRBD2. Losses at the gene ends were 2 bases for V and 4 bases for J; bases not matched to a gene: 2. Germline loops: CDR1 MGHRA, CDR2 YSYEKL. This CDR3 has 15 residues.

This clone was seen many times. The chain is built from TRBV5-4 and TRBJ2-7; 8 bases match TRBD2. Trimming cost V 2 bases and J 7 bases; bases outside gene matches: 5. Germline assignment: CDR1 SGHNT and CDR2 YYREEE (reference sequence). The CDR3 spans 13 residues. The CDR3 nucleotides read TGTGCCAGCAGCTTCGGGGGGGCCGGGGAGCAGTACTTC. Translation: CASSFGGAGEQYF.

The J gene is TRBJ2-7, the V gene TRBV5-5; D call uncertain. Trimming took off 0 bases at V and 1 base at J, with 14 bases between the two ends. Germline V CDR1 and CDR2: SGHKS, YYEKEE (reference sequence). This CDR3 region has 16 residues. CDR3: CASSLELSRSSYEQYF. The DNA of the CDR3 is TGTGCCAGCAGCTTGGAACTGTCTAGATCATCCTACGAGCAGTACTTC.

The chain has TRBV10-3 and TRBJ2-1; TRBD1 matches at 7 bases. CDR3 size: 15 residues. Germline V gene lookup returns CDR1 ENHRY and CDR2 SYGVKD. Trimming removed 5 bases from V and 5 bases from J; junction bases left unmatched: 9. The CDR3 region has the DNA TGTGCCATCAGTCTAAGACAGGGAATAAACAATGAGCAGTTCTTC. This codes for CAISLRQGINNEQFF.

The chain uses TRBV19 and TRBJ2-6, with 9 positions matching TRBD1. The J segment lost 11 bases and the V segment lost 5 bases, leaving 13 bases of the junction unmatched. This CDR3 is 16 amino acids long. Germline CDR1 reads LNHDA; CDR2 reads SQIVND (reference sequence). CDR3 in amino acids: CASSLSGTGSRDVLTF. CDR3 sequence (DNA): TGTGCCAGTAGTCTTTCCGGGACAGGGTCCCGAGACGTCCTGACTTTC.

This clone was seen a single time. The CDR3 DNA reads TGTGCCAGCAGCTCGTCGGGAGAGGGCACAGATACGCAGTATTTT. This sequence encodes CASSSSGEGTDTQYF. The chain uses TRBV5-4 and TRBJ2-3, with D tentatively TRBD2 (6 bases). The V end lost 3 bases, the J end lost 1 base, and 12 bases lay between the germline ends. CDR3 length: 15 residues. Germline V gives CDR1 SGHNT, CDR2 YYREEE (reference sequence).

This rearrangement joins TRBV28 to TRBJ2-1; TRBD2 aligns across 11 bases. Per the germline V gene, CDR1 is MDHEN and CDR2 is SYDVKM. The length of the CDR3 is 17 residues. Trimming took 1 base from V and 5 from J; bases not matched to a gene: 7. The DNA of the CDR3 is TGTGCCAGCAGTTTATTACCAACTAGCGGGAGCGACAATGAGCAGTTCTTC. Translation: CASSLLPTSGSDNEQFF.

The chain has TRBV4-3 and TRBJ2-1, with TRBD1 matching 7 bases. J was trimmed by 0 bases and V by 0 bases; bases with no gene match: 5. Germline CDR1 is LGHNA and CDR2 is YSLEER. CDR3 size: 17 residues. The chain's CDR3 is CASSQDLGDSSYNEQFF. CDR3 DNA sequence: TGCGCCAGCAGCCAAGATCTCGGGGACAGCTCCTACAATGAGCAGTTCTTC.

The gene calls are TRBV28 and TRBJ2-7, with D unclear. This CDR3 has 14 residues. Germline lookup yields CDR1 MDHEN and CDR2 SYDVKM. V lost 0 bases to trimming and J lost 0 bases, with 6 bases between them. CDR3: CASSLWAVSYEQYF. DNA for the CDR3: TGTGCCAGCAGTTTATGGGCTGTCTCCTACGAGCAGTACTTC.